The 19 T cell receptor beta chains presented below share a single source sample, sequenced in a study of blood T cell repertoires in COVID-19. Sequenced by immunoSEQ multiplex PCR; TCRdb stores in-frame clones only, minus some. The profile covers approximately 200,000 clones, with roughly 87% appearing a single time and around a tenth taken by the ten largest. Sample: PBMCs or T cells enriched from blood (not recorded which). All receptors come from a man in his late teens or twenties with acute COVID-19.

The chain carries TRBV15 and TRBJ2-5; D is possibly TRBD2 (5 bases). The CDR3 loop spans 13 amino acids. Germline V gene sequence: CDR1 LNHNV, CDR2 YYDKDF (reference sequence). Between the trimmed V and J ends, which lost 8 bases and 0 bases, there was a span of 10 bases. The CDR3 bases are TGTGCCACCTCGTCGGGGTACCAAGAGACCCAGTACTTC. Protein: CATSSGYQETQYF.

V usage is TRBV28 and J usage is TRBJ2-7, with 10 nucleotides matching TRBD2. Germline CDR1 MDHEN, CDR2 SYDVKM. The V and J ends lost 2 bases and 4 bases, in that order; junction bases with no gene match: 17. The CDR3 is made up of 19 amino acids. The CDR3 bases are TGTGCCAGCAGTTTAAATATCCCAGGGGCAGCGGGAGGGGTATACGAGCAGTACTTC. This sequence encodes CASSLNIPGAAGGVYEQYF. The complete variable domain, with remaining parts taken from reference TRBV28 and TRBJ2-7, reads DVKVTQSSRYLVKRTGEKVFLECVQDMDHENMFWYRQDPGLGLRLIYFSYDVKMKEKGDIPEGYSVSREKKERFSLILESASTNQTSMYLCASSLNIPGAAGGVYEQYFGPGTRLTVT.

Only a few counts were recorded for this clone. The chain uses TRBV27 and TRBJ2-4; D ambiguous. V shed 5 bases and J shed 0 bases, with 17 bases lying between them. The CDR3 consists of 17 residues. Germline values: CDR1 MNHEY, CDR2 SMNVEV (reference sequence). This chain's CDR3 is CASSPNGDRLAKNIQYF. Here the CDR3 DNA reads TGTGCCAGCAGTCCTAATGGTGATCGCCTAGCCAAAAACATTCAGTACTTC.

The rearrangement uses TRBV3-1 (or the pseudogene TRBV3-2) and TRBJ1-2; 7 bases line up with TRBD1. The CDR3 loop spans 14 amino acids. V lost 3 bases to trimming and J lost 10 bases; unmatched junction nucleotides: 11. The germline V gene encodes CDR1 LGHDT and CDR2 YNNKEL (reference sequence). The CDR3 protein is CASSHTTGQRLYTF. In nucleotides, the CDR3 is TGTGCCAGCAGCCACACAACGGGACAGAGACTCTACACCTTC.

V gene TRBV19 combines with J gene TRBJ1-2; 9 bases agree with TRBD1. The trim removed 2 bases at V and 8 bases at J, leaving 12 bases unmatched. The CDR3 is 16 amino acids. Germline values: CDR1 LNHDA, CDR2 SQIVND (reference sequence). Here the CDR3 reads CASSISATQGAGGYTF. The DNA for the CDR3 is TGTGCCAGTAGTATATCGGCCACACAGGGGGCTGGCGGCTACACCTTC.

The rearrangement uses TRBV19 and TRBJ2-7, with 11 bases aligning to TRBD1. CDR1 is LNHDA, CDR2 SQIVND, per germline (reference sequence). After removal of 10 bases from V and 6 bases from J, the junction contained 11 bases not matched to a gene. The CDR3 covers 14 residues. For the CDR3, the DNA is TGTGCCACCAGTATTTCGGGACAGGGGGTCGAGCAGTACTTC. Its protein product is CATSISGQGVEQYF.

This sequence joins TRBV5-4 and TRBJ2-7, with 10 nucleotides matching TRBD2. This CDR3 has 13 residues. J gave up 7 bases and V 7 bases, and 8 bases lay outside the gene matches. From germline, CDR1 is SGHNT and CDR2 YYREEE (reference sequence). The CDR3 sequence is CASGPAGGQEQYF. The CDR3 region has the DNA TGTGCCAGCGGCCCAGCGGGAGGGCAAGAGCAGTACTTC.

The V and J genes are TRBV6-5 and TRBJ1-1; possibly TRBD1 for D (5 bases). The CDR3 contains 14 residues. Germline CDR1 reads MNHEY; CDR2 reads SVGAGI. Trimming removed 6 bases at V and 1 base at J, with 12 bases between. CDR3 nucleotides: TGTGCCAGCAGCCAGGGACTGCCGAACACTGAAGCTTTCTTT. Amino acid sequence: CASSQGLPNTEAFF.

The rearrangement links TRBV25-1 to TRBJ1-4, with D hard to call. Germline assignment: CDR1 MGHDK and CDR2 SYGVNS. V was shortened by 1 base and J by 7 bases, with 13 bases between the two germline ends. CDR3 size: 15 residues. The CDR3 DNA sequence: TGTGCCAGCAGTGAATCTCGGGGAATGAGTGAAAAACTGTTTTTT. Translation gives CASSESRGMSEKLFF. The whole variable domain, filled in from reference TRBV25-1 and TRBJ1-4, reads EADIYQTPRYLVIGTGKKITLECSQTMGHDKMYWYQQDPGMELHLIHYSYGVNSTEKGDLSSESTVSRIRTEHFPLTLESARPSHTSQYLCASSESRGMSEKLFFGSGTQLSVL.

The chain couples TRBV9 to TRBJ1-4; tentatively, D is TRBD1 (6 bases). From germline, CDR1 is SGDLS and CDR2 YYNGEE. Deletions cut 4 bases from V and 6 bases from J, with 13 bases between. This CDR3 is built from 14 residues. The CDR3 nucleotides read TGTGCCAGCAGCCCCACAGGGACGGATGAAAAACTGTTTTTT. Its protein product is CASSPTGTDEKLFF.

The genes are TRBV28 and TRBJ1-4; D is uncertain. The germline CDR1 and CDR2 sequences are MDHEN and SYDVKM. The CDR3 covers 15 residues. V was trimmed by 6 bases and J by 0 bases, leaving 11 bases between them. CDR3 DNA sequence: TGTGCCAGCAGCCCCCGAGGAGCAACTAATGAAAAACTGTTTTTT. This gives the protein CASSPRGATNEKLFF.

The chain employs TRBV5-6 and TRBJ1-2; TRBD1 agrees at 7 bases. V was pared by 3 bases and J by 4 bases, with 9 bases of the junction left unmatched. CDR1 is SGHDT and CDR2 is YYEEEE in the germline V gene. This CDR3 is built from 15 residues. The CDR3 nucleotides are TGTGCCAGCAGCTCTTCTACAGGGGCGATCTATGGCTACACCTTC. Translation: CASSSSTGAIYGYTF.

The genes are TRBV18 and TRBJ1-5, with 11 bases lining up with TRBD1. Trimming at V came to 3 bases and at J to 7 bases, leaving 5 bases not matched to a gene. From germline, CDR1 is KGHSH and CDR2 LQKENI. The CDR3 extends over 15 amino acids. The CDR3 loop is CASSPSGQGEQPQHF. CDR3 nucleotide sequence: TGTGCCAGCTCACCCTCGGGACAGGGGGAGCAGCCCCAGCATTTT.

The chain is built from TRBV11-2 and TRBJ2-2; D possibly corresponds to TRBD2 (6 bases). Per the germline V gene, CDR1 is SGHAT and CDR2 is FQNNGV. Trimming stripped 5 bases from V and 2 bases from J, with 15 bases between. This CDR3 is 16 amino acids long. CDR3 sequence reads: CASSRAGTLNTGELFF. The CDR3 nucleotides read TGTGCCAGCAGCCGAGCCGGGACTCTCAACACCGGGGAGCTGTTTTTT.

This clone turned up a few times. The chain recombines TRBV7-6 with TRBJ2-7; a weak D match, TRBD2 (6 bases). In germline, CDR1 is SGHVS, CDR2 FNYEAQ. The CDR3 has 17 residues. V lost 1 base to trimming and J lost 2 bases, with 18 bases between them. The DNA of the CDR3 is TGTGCCAGCAGCTTAGGCCTGCGGGGCGGGTCACCCTACGAGCAGTACTTC. It is translated as CASSLGLRGGSPYEQYF.

The chain joins TRBV28 to TRBJ2-1; the match to TRBD2 covers 7 bases. The CDR3 runs to 14 residues. Germline V CDR1 and CDR2: MDHEN, SYDVKM. The V and J ends lost 5 bases and 8 bases, in that order; junction bases with no gene match: 9. This CDR3 reads CASSAGLFTDEQFF. The DNA for the CDR3 is TGTGCCAGCAGTGCGGGACTATTTACCGATGAGCAGTTCTTC.

The rearrangement uses TRBV18 and TRBJ1-2, with 10 bases lining up with TRBD1. Germline V lookup: CDR1 KGHSH, CDR2 LQKENI. V shed 2 bases and J 4 bases; nucleotides not matched to a gene: 16. The CDR3 totals 19 residues. The CDR3 sequence is CASSPSYEGQGIGSYGYTF. DNA of the CDR3: TGTGCCAGCTCACCATCCTACGAGGGACAGGGGATAGGGTCCTATGGCTACACCTTC.

The chain carries TRBV27 and TRBJ2-7; 9 nucleotides line up with TRBD2. CDR3 size: 15 residues. Germline V lookup: CDR1 MNHEY, CDR2 SMNVEV (reference sequence). V lost 4 bases and J lost 3; bases outside the gene matches: 7. The CDR3 DNA reads as TGTGCCAGCAGTTCCCCTAGCGGGGCTTTCTACGAGCAGTACTTC. This sequence encodes CASSSPSGAFYEQYF.

The rearrangement joins TRBV7-9 to TRBJ2-7; D remains unclear. Germline V gene lookup returns CDR1 SEHNR and CDR2 FQNEAQ (reference sequence). This CDR3 is built from 14 residues. V was clipped by 1 base and J by 0 bases, with 7 bases between them. The CDR3 protein is CASSLDSTSYEQYF. CDR3 in DNA: TGTGCCAGCAGCTTAGACAGCACCTCCTACGAGCAGTACTTC.